The next 9 T cell receptor beta chains were all read from a single sample in a study of blood T cell repertoires in COVID-19. Here immunoSEQ multiplex PCR was the method, and the copy in TCRdb shows in-frame clones only, minus some. This table holds tens of thousands of clones, roughly 88% found once. Sequenced input: peripheral blood. These TCRs come from a human donor with active COVID-19. The donor label of this sample is uncertain.

This clone occurred once. V usage is TRBV19 and J usage is TRBJ2-2; tentative D call: TRBD2 (5 bases). The germline V gene has CDR1 LNHDA and CDR2 SQIVND (reference sequence). The length of the CDR3 is 13 residues. V lost 5 bases, J lost 7 bases, and 11 bases lay in between. The CDR3 reads CASSSGVLGELFF. CDR3 bases: TGTGCCAGTAGTTCCGGGGTGCTCGGGGAGCTGTTTTTT.

The chain employs TRBV6-2 or TRBV6-3 and TRBJ2-3; D possibly corresponds to TRBD1 (6 bases). This CDR3 contains 18 residues. Per germline, CDR1 MNHEY and CDR2 SVGEGT. V was pared by 2 bases and J by 4 bases, with 22 bases between. The CDR3 region is CASSYELTGAASADTQYF. CDR3 sequence (DNA): TGTGCCAGCAGTTACGAGTTGACAGGAGCTGCGAGTGCAGATACGCAGTATTTT.

V gene TRBV6-6 combines with J gene TRBJ1-1, with D unresolved. The CDR3 has 14 residues. Trimming cost V 0 bases and J 5 bases, with 10 bases left between them. Germline V CDR1 and CDR2: MNHNY, SVGAGI (reference sequence). The CDR3 spells CASSYSAGMTEAFF. In DNA form, the CDR3 reads TGTGCCAGCAGTTACTCTGCGGGAATGACTGAAGCTTTCTTT.

The sample holds one count of this clone. V is TRBV20-1 and J is TRBJ2-1, with 7 bases aligning to TRBD2. Germline CDR1 is DFQATT and CDR2 is SNEGSKA (reference sequence). This CDR3 has 10 residues. CDR3 sequence: CTCISGEQFF. The CDR3, as DNA: TGCACCTGCATTAGCGGGGAGCAGTTCTTC.

The chain recombines TRBV4-2 with TRBJ2-1, with TRBD1 matching 7 bases. The CDR3 runs to 13 residues. CDR1 LGHNA and CDR2 YNFKEQ come from the germline V gene. The J segment lost 15 bases and the V segment lost 7 bases, leaving 15 bases of the junction unmatched. The chain's CDR3 is CASTPGGQSPPFF. The DNA for the CDR3 is TGTGCCAGCACCCCAGGGGGTCAATCTCCCCCGTTCTTC.

The chain joins TRBV5-1 to TRBJ1-3, with a weak D call TRBD1 (6 bases). Germline-derived CDR1 and CDR2 are SGHRS and YFSETQ. There are 15 residues in the CDR3. V was clipped by 0 bases and J by 3 bases, with 10 bases between them. DNA of the CDR3: TGCGCCAGCAGCTTGGAGGGGGTCGGTGGAAACACCATATATTTT. Translated: CASSLEGVGGNTIYF.

The V call is TRBV12-3 or TRBV12-4, the J call TRBJ2-1, with a possible D match to TRBD2 (6 bases). The V end was cut by 3 bases, the J end by 12 bases, with 12 bases between. The CDR3 is made up of 12 amino acids. Here the CDR3 DNA reads TGTGCCAGCAGTTTTTCGGGGGAAACGCAGTTCTTC. It encodes CASSFSGETQFF.

The V call is TRBV7-2, the J call TRBJ2-5, with 12 bases fitting TRBD2. Per germline, CDR1 SGHTA and CDR2 FQGNSA. The CDR3 is 15 amino acids. The V gene end was trimmed by 5 bases and the J gene end by 1 base; junction bases not matched to a gene: 2. The CDR3 DNA reads TGTGCCAGCAGCACTAGCGGGAGGCGCCAAGAGACCCAGTACTTC. Amino acid sequence: CASSTSGRRQETQYF. Full variable domain (rest looked up from reference TRBV7-2 and TRBJ2-5): GAGVSQSPSNKVTEKGKDVELRCDPISGHTALYWYRQSLGQGLEFLIYFQGNSAPDKSGLPSDRFSAERTGGSVSTLTIQRTQQEDSAVYLCASSTSGRRQETQYFGPGTRLLVL.

This clone is categorized as medium-sized. The chain carries TRBV5-1 and TRBJ2-7, with 9 bases fitting TRBD2. The CDR3 totals 15 residues. CDR1 and CDR2 from the germline V gene are SGHRS and YFSETQ. V was pared by 4 bases and J by 1 base, with 6 bases of the junction left unmatched. CDR3 in amino acids: CASSAIAGESYEQYF. As DNA, the CDR3 is TGCGCCAGCAGCGCGATAGCGGGAGAGTCCTACGAGCAGTACTTC. Full variable domain (remainder filled in from reference TRBV5-1 and TRBJ2-7): KAGVTQTPRYLIKTRGQQVTLSCSPISGHRSVSWYQQTPGQGLQFLFEYFSETQRNKGNFPGRFSGRQFSNSRSEMNVSTLELGDSALYLCASSAIAGESYEQYFGPGTRLTVT.